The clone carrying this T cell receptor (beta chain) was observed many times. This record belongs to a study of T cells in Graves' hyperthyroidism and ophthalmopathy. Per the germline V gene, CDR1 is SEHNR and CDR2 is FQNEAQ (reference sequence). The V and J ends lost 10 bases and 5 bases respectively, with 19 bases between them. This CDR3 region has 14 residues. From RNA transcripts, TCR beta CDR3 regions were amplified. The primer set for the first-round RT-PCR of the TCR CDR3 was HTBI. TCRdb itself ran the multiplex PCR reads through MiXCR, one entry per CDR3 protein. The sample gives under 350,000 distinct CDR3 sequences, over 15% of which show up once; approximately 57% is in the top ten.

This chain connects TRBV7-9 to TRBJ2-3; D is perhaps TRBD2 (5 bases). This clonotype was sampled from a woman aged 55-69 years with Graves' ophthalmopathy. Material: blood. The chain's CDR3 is CATAGLINGDTQYF. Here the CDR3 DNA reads TGTGCCACCGCGGGTCTGATTAACGGAGATACGCAGTATTTT.